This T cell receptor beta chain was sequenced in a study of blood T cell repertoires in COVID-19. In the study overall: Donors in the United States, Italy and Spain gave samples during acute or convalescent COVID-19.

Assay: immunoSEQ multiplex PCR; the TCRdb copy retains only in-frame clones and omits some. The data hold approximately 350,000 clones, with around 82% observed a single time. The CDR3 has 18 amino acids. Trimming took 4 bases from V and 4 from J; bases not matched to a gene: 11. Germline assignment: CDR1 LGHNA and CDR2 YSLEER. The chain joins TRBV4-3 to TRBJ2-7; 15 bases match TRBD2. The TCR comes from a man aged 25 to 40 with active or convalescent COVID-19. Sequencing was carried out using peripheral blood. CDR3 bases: TGCGCCAGCAGCCTCCGCCCGTGGGGGACTAGCGGGAGGTACGAGCAGTACTTC. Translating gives CASSLRPWGTSGRYEQYF.